This TCR beta chain was observed in a study of cytotoxic CD8 clonotypes in ibrutinib-treated CLL. Study results and limitations: Exceeding age-matched healthy donors, baseline clonality also tracked the counts of circulating CD8+ T cells. The study found clonality rose at ibrutinib response, then fell toward baseline at progression.

On this clone: What it binds is unknown.

Between the trimmed V and J ends, which lost 3 bases and 0 bases, there was a span of 15 bases. The CDR3 sequence is 16 residues long. Per the germline V gene, CDR1 is SGDLS and CDR2 is YYNGEE. TCRdb's table, derived via immunoSEQ multiplex PCR, lists solely in-frame clones and lacks some. In the table there are 100,000 to 150,000 clones, 70% to 90% of which are singletons. From cryopreserved PBMCs came 2 to 2.5 micrograms of genomic DNA used for TCR beta libraries. The sequence was collected from a human donor with chronic lymphocytic leukemia. The sample in question was PBMCs, obtained after 24 months of ibrutinib treatment. This rearrangement joins TRBV9 to TRBJ1-1; a possible D gene is TRBD1 (5 bases). The CDR3: CASSEGTIRMNTEAFF. The CDR3 DNA reads TGTGCCAGCAGCGAAGGGACCATCCGGATGAACACTGAAGCTTTCTTT.